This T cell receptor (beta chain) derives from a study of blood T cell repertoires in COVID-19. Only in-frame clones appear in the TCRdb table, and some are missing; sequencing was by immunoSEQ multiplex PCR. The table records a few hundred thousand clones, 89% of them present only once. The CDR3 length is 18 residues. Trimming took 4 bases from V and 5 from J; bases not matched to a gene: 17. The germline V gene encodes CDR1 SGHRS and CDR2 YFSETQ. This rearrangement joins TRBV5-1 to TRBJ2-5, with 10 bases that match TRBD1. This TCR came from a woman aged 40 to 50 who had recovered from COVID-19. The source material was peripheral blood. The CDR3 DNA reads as TGCGCCAGCAGCGAATGGCCGAGCTCGGGACAGGGGAGGGAGACCCAGTACTTC. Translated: CASSEWPSSGQGRETQYF.